The rows below give T cell receptor beta chains drawn from one sample of a study of monozygotic twins with inflammatory bowel disease. For each CDR3 protein, TCRdb gives one entry from its re-call of the 5' RACE reads, without DNA. The repertoire table contains about 160,000 distinct CDR3 sequences. The sequencing input was blood. The receptors stem from a human donor with ulcerative colitis or Crohn's disease, or a healthy co-twin of an affected twin (not recorded which). CDR3s include the opening cysteine and the closing phenylalanine or tryptophan.

J: TRBJ1-6
V: TRBV9
CDR3: CASSEGGQLNSPLHF

J: TRBJ1-6
V: TRBV20-1
CDR3: CSARGTQNSPLHF

J: TRBJ2-7
V: TRBV20-1
CDR3: CSALLAGGPYEQYF

J: TRBJ1-1
V: TRBV20-1
CDR3: CSAPGGHTEAFF

J: TRBJ2-3
V: TRBV10-3
CDR3: CAISAEDTDTQYF

J: TRBJ2-7
V: TRBV19
CDR3: CASSPGVLSYEQYF

J: TRBJ1-2
V: TRBV5-1
CDR3: CASSANQGGYGYTF

J: TRBJ2-3
V: TRBV11-2
CDR3: CASSSTYGTSGSEDTQYF

J: TRBJ2-5
V: TRBV20-1
CDR3: CSALSSSGGETQYF

J: TRBJ2-5
V: TRBV7-9
CDR3: CASSLPSGGEETQYF

J: TRBJ1-1
V: TRBV29-1
CDR3: CSVGQKNTEAFF

J: TRBJ2-3
V: TRBV19
CDR3: CASSMGEAFADTQYF

J: TRBJ1-3
V: TRBV4-1
CDR3: CASSQGQGENTIYF

J: TRBJ2-6
V: TRBV5-1
CDR3: CASSLDVGAGANVLTF

J: TRBJ2-2
V: TRBV20-1
CDR3: CSVSLGSSTGELFF

J: TRBJ1-4
V: TRBV20-1
CDR3: CSARVAGGVSNEKLFF

J: TRBJ2-2
V: TRBV10-3
CDR3: CAISESSQGPGELFF

J: TRBJ2-2
V: TRBV5-4
CDR3: CDSRTGNTGELFF

J: TRBJ1-2
V: TRBV18
CDR3: CASSPNAGSANYGYTF

J: TRBJ2-7
V: TRBV5-4
CDR3: CASSFKLAGASYEQYF

J: TRBJ2-3
V: TRBV7-3
CDR3: CASSLKPGAFITDTQYF

J: TRBJ2-3
V: TRBV6-5
CDR3: CASSLRVPGTDTQYF

J: TRBJ1-1
V: TRBV20-1
CDR3: CSARGGVYTEAFF

J: TRBJ1-1
V: TRBV5-1
CDR3: CASGVRPRGDTEAFF

J: TRBJ2-3
V: TRBV20-1
CDR3: CSASYKGGVPDTQYF

J: TRBJ1-1
V: TRBV20-1
CDR3: CSASRSFTEAFF

J: TRBJ2-1
V: TRBV7-9
CDR3: CASSLEPGHNEQFF

J: TRBJ2-3
V: TRBV2
CDR3: CASSGGSLTDTQYF

J: TRBJ1-4
V: TRBV3-1
CDR3: CASSPDREYNEKLFF

J: TRBJ1-1
V: TRBV7-8
CDR3: CASSHVDRDTEAFF

J: TRBJ2-7
V: TRBV27
CDR3: CASSLNRVYEQYF

J: TRBJ2-7
V: TRBV3-1
CDR3: CASSQGSSRGPPEQYF

J: TRBJ2-7
V: TRBV20-1
CDR3: CSARPLWTNSYEQYF

J: TRBJ1-2
V: TRBV7-2
CDR3: CASSAGQTNYGYTF

J: TRBJ2-1
V: TRBV3-1
CDR3: CASSQEAISPSNEQFF

J: TRBJ2-2
V: TRBV20-1
CDR3: CSARDANRGRTGELFF

J: TRBJ2-7
V: TRBV5-8
CDR3: CASSWGLAGAQEQYF

J: TRBJ2-1
V: TRBV7-2
CDR3: CASSLRSGRFNEQFF

J: TRBJ2-2
V: TRBV7-3
CDR3: CASSLTSRTGELFF

J: TRBJ2-4
V: TRBV6-5
CDR3: CASSSQGLWGKNIQYF

J: TRBJ1-2
V: TRBV20-1
CDR3: CSAKNPRGLYGYTF

J: TRBJ2-3
V: TRBV4-1
CDR3: CASSQEGLAETDTQYF

J: TRBJ2-3
V: TRBV6-4
CDR3: CASSGGQGADTQYF

J: TRBJ1-3
V: TRBV10-3
CDR3: CAISGGNTIYF

J: TRBJ1-2
V: TRBV4-1
CDR3: CASSRDSYGGYTF

J: TRBJ1-2
V: TRBV11-1
CDR3: CASSFNPQGNYGYTF

J: TRBJ2-4
V: TRBV12-3/TRBV12-4
CDR3: CASSEGGLAKNIQYF

J: TRBJ2-6
V: TRBV10-3
CDR3: CAISEYSIFGAAGANVLTF

J: TRBJ2-1
V: TRBV20-1
CDR3: CSAAGLAGFGRNEQFF

J: TRBJ2-7
V: TRBV19
CDR3: CASSPSGQGQREQYF

J: TRBJ1-1
V: TRBV25-1
CDR3: CASRAHGQGYAAFF

J: TRBJ2-2
V: TRBV12-3/TRBV12-4
CDR3: CASSTQVGNTGELFF

J: TRBJ2-5
V: TRBV25-1
CDR3: CASSAAGTGDSRQETQYF

J: TRBJ2-1
V: TRBV12-3/TRBV12-4
CDR3: CASSLEVEQFF